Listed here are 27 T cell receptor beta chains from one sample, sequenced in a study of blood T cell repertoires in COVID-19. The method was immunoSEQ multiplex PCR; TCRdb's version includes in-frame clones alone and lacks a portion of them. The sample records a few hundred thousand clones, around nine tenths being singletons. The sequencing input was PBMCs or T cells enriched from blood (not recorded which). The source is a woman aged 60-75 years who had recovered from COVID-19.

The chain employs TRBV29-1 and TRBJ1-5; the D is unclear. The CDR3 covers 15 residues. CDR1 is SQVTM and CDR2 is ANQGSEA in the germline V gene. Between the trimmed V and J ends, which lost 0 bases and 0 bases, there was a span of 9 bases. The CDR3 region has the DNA TGCAGCGTTGAAGAGGAGGGTAATAGCAATCAGCCCCAGCATTTT. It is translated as CSVEEEGNSNQPQHF.

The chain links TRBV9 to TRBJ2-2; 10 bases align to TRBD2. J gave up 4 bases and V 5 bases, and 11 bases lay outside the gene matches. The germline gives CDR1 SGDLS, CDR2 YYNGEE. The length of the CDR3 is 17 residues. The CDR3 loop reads CASSQNLASGGTGELFF. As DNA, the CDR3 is TGTGCCAGCAGTCAGAACCTGGCTAGCGGGGGCACCGGGGAGCTGTTTTTT.

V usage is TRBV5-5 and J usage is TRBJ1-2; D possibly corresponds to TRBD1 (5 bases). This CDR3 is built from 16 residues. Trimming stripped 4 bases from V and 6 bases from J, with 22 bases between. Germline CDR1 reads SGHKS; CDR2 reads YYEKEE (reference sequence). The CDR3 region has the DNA TGTGCCAGCAGCACTGGACGGACACCCCGAGGTAATGGCTACACCTTC. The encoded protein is CASSTGRTPRGNGYTF.

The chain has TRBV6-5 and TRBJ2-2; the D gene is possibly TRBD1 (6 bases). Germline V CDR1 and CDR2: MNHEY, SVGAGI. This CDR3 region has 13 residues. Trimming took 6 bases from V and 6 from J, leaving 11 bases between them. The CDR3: CASRGGPAGELFF. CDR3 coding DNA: TGTGCCAGCAGAGGGGGTCCGGCCGGGGAGCTGTTTTTT.

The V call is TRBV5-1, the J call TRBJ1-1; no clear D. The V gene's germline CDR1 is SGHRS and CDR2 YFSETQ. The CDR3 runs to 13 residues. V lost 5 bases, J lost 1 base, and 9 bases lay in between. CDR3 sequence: CASSPTQNTEAFF. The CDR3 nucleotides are TGCGCCAGCAGTCCCACACAGAACACTGAAGCTTTCTTT.

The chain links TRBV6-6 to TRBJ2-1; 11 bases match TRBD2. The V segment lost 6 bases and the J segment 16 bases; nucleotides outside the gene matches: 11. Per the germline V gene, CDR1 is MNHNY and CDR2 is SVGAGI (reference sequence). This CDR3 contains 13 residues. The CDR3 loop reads CASSAFSGGVRFF. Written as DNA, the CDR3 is TGTGCCAGCAGCGCCTTTAGCGGGGGGGTGCGTTTCTTC.

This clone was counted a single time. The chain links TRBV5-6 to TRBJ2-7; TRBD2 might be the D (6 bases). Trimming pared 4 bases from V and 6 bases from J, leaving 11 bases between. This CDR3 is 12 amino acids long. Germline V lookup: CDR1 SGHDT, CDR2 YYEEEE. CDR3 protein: CASSRGTPEQYV. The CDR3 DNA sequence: TGTGCCAGCAGCCGCGGGACCCCCGAGCAGTACGTC.

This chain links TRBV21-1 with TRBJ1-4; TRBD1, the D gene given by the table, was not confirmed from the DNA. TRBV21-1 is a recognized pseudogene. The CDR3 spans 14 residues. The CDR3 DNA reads TGTGCCAGCAGCCTCGGGACAGGTAATGAAAAACTGTTTTTT. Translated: CASSLGTGNEKLFF.

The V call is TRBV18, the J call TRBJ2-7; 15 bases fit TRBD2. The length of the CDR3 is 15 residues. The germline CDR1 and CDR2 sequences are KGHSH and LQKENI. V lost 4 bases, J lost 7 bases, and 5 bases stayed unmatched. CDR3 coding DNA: TGTGCCAGCTCACGAGGGACTAGCGGGGGGCGAGAGCAGTACGTC. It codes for CASSRGTSGGREQYV.

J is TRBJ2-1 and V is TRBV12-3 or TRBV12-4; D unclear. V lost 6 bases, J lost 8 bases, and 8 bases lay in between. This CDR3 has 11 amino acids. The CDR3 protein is CASSPQYEQFF. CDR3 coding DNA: TGTGCCAGCAGCCCTCAGTATGAGCAGTTCTTC.

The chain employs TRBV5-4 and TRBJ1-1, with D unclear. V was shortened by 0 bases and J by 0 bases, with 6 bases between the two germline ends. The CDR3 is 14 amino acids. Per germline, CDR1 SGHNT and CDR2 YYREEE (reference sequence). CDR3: CASSLELLNTEAFF. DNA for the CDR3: TGTGCCAGCAGCTTGGAACTCTTGAACACTGAAGCTTTCTTT.

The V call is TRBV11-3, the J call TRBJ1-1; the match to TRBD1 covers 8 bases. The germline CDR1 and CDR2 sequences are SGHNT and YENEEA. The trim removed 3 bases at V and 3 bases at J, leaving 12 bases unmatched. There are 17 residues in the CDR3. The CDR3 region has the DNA TGTGCCAGCAGCTTGGGGGTGACAGGGGCGGGGTACACTGAAGCTTTCTTT. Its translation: CASSLGVTGAGYTEAFF.

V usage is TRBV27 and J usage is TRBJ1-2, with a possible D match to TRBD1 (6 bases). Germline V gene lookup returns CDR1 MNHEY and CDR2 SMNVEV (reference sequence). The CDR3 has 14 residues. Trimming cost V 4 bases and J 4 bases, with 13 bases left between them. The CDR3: CASSSRGTPYGYTF. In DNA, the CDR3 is TGTGCCAGCAGTTCTAGGGGGACCCCCTATGGCTACACCTTC.

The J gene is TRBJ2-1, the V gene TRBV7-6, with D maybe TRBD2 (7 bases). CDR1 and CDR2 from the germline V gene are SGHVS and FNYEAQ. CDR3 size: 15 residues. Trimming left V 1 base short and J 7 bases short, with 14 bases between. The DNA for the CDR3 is TGTGCCAGCAGCTTAGACCGGGGGGCGGGTAATGAGCAGTTCTTC. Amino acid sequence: CASSLDRGAGNEQFF.

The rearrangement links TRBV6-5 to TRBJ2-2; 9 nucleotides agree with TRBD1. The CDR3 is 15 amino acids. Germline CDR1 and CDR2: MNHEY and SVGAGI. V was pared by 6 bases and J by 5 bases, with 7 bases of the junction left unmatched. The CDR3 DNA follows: TGTGCCAGCAGCGCAGGACAGGGGAAGACCGGGGAGCTGTTTTTT. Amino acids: CASSAGQGKTGELFF.

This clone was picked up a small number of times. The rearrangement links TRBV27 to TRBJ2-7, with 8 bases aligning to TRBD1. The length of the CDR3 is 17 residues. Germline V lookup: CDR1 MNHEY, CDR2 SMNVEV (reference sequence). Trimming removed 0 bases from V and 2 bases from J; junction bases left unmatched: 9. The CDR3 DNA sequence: TGTGCCAGCAGTTTATCGCGTGGACAGGGATTAACCTACGAGCAGTACTTC. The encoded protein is CASSLSRGQGLTYEQYF.

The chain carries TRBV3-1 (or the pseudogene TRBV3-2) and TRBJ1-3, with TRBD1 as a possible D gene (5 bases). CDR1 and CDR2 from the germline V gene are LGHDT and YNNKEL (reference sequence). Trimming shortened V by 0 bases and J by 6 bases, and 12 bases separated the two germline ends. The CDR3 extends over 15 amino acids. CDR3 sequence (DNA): TGTGCCAGCAGCCAAGATTTGCAGGGCGCAAACACCATATATTTT. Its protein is CASSQDLQGANTIYF.

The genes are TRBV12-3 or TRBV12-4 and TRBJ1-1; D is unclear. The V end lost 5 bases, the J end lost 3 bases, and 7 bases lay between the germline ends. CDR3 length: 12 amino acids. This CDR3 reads CASSTVDTEAFF. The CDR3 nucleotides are TGTGCCAGCAGTACAGTTGACACTGAAGCTTTCTTT.

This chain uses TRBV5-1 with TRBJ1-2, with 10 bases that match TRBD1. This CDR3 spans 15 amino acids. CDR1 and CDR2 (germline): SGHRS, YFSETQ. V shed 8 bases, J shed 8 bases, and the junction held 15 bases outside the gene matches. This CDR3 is CASSEGQGRREGYTF. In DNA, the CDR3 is TGCGCCAGTAGCGAGGGACAGGGGAGAAGAGAAGGCTACACCTTC.

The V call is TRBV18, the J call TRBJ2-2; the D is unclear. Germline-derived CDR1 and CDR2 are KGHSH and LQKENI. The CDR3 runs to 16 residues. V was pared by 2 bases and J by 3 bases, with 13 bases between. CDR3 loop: CASSPWQDWDTGELFF. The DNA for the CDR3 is TGTGCCAGCTCACCATGGCAGGATTGGGACACCGGGGAGCTGTTTTTT. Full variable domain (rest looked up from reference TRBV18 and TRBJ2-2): NAGVMQNPRHLVRRRGQEARLRCSPMKGHSHVYWYRQLPEEGLKFMVYLQKENIIDESGMPKERFSAEFPKEGPSILRIQQVVRGDSAAYFCASSPWQDWDTGELFFGEGSRLTVL.

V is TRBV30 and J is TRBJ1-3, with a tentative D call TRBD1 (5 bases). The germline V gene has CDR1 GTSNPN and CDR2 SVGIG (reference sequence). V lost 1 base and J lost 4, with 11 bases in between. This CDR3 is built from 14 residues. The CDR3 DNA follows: TGTGCCTGGAGTGAGGCAGGGAAGGGAAACACCATATATTTT. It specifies CAWSEAGKGNTIYF.

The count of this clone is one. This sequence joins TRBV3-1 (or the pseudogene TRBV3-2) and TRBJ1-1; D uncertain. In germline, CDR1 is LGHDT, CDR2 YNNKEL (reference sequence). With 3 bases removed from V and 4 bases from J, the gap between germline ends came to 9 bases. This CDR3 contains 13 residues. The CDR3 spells CASSQGLFTEAFF. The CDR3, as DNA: TGTGCCAGCAGCCAGGGCTTATTCACTGAAGCTTTCTTT.

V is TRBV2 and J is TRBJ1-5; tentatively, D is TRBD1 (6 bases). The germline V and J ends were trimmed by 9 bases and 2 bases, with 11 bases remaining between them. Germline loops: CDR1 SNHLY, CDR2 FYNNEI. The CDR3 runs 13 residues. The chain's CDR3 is CASKGGGNQPQHF. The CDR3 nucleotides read TGTGCCAGTAAAGGGGGTGGCAATCAGCCCCAGCATTTT.

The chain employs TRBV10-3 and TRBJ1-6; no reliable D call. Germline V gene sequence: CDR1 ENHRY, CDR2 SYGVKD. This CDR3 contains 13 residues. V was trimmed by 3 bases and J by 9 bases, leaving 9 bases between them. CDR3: CAISDSPLSPLHF. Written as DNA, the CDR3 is TGTGCCATCAGTGACTCCCCACTTTCACCCCTCCACTTT.

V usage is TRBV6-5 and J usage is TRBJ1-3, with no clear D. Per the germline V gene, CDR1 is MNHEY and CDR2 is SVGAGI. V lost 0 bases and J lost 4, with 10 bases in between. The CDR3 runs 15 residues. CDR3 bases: TGTGCCAGCAGTTACTCAAGACGCGGCGGAAACACCATATATTTT. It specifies CASSYSRRGGNTIYF.

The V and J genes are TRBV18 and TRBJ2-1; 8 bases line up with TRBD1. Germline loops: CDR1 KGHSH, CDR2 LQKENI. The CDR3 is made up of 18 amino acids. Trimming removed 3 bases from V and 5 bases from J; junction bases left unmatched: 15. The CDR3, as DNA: TGTGCCAGCTCACCCATCCGGACAGGGAAAACCCTTCACAATGAGCAGTTCTTC. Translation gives CASSPIRTGKTLHNEQFF.

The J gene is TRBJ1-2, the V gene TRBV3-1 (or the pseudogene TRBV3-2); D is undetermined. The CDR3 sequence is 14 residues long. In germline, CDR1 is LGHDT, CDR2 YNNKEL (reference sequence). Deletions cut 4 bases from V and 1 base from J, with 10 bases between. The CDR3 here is CASSPRGSNYGYTF. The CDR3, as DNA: TGTGCCAGCAGCCCCCGTGGCAGTAACTATGGCTACACCTTC.